The 22 T cell receptor beta chains below all came from one sample that was sequenced in a study of blood T cells in healthy people across ages. The authors ran a second PCR of about 6 to 11 cycles using a sample-barcoded 5' primer and a J-beta primer mix. Via MiXCR, TCRdb re-called the 5' RACE reads, giving one row per CDR3 protein. The sample has about 1.6 million distinct CDR3 sequences, about 31% seen once; the top ten hold about 11%. The sample was blood. The source is a woman aged 30 to 39 in good health.

The chain is built from TRBV12-5 and TRBJ2-1; 8 bases match TRBD2. With 5 bases clipped from V and 9 bases from J, the junction kept 3 bases outside the gene matches. In germline, CDR1 is LGHNT, CDR2 FRNRAP. The CDR3 consists of 12 residues. CDR3 nucleotides: TGTGCTAGTGGTGTTAGCGGGATTGAGCAGTTCTTC. It is translated as CASGVSGIEQFF.

The table lists this clonotype with many counts. The CDR3 nucleotides are TGTGCCAGCAGCTCAGCCCCTACTAGCACAGATACGCAGTATTTT. This encodes CASSSAPTSTDTQYF. The chain joins TRBV7-2 to TRBJ2-3; no clear D gene. Trimming stripped 4 bases from V and 0 bases from J, with 11 bases between. The CDR3 extends over 15 amino acids. Germline V gene data show CDR1 as SGHTA and CDR2 as FQGNSA. Using reference TRBV7-2 and TRBJ2-3 for the parts outside the CDR3, the full variable domain is GAGVSQSPSNKVTEKGKDVELRCDPISGHTALYWYRQSLGQGLEFLIYFQGNSAPDKSGLPSDRFSAERTGGSVSTLTIQRTQQEDSAVYLCASSSAPTSTDTQYFGPGTRLTVL.

CDR3 DNA: TGTGCCAGCAGTTTATCTACAGGGAACACTGAAGCTTTCTTT. Translated: CASSLSTGNTEAFF. The V and J genes are TRBV27 and TRBJ1-1; the D gene is possibly TRBD1 (5 bases). V was pared by 0 bases and J by 1 base, with 6 bases between. Germline V gene sequence: CDR1 MNHEY, CDR2 SMNVEV (reference sequence). The CDR3 spans 14 residues.

The rearrangement joins TRBV28 to TRBJ2-6; D tentatively fits TRBD1 or TRBD2 (5 bases each). V was pared by 5 bases and J by 3 bases, with 14 bases between. The CDR3 runs 16 residues. From germline, CDR1 is MDHEN and CDR2 SYDVKM. The CDR3 region is CASSDYGARGANVLTF. CDR3 in DNA: TGTGCCAGCAGTGACTACGGGGCGCGTGGGGCCAACGTCCTGACTTTC.

V and J are TRBV5-6 and TRBJ2-5, with TRBD1 matching 9 bases. CDR1 and CDR2 from the germline V gene are SGHDT and YYEEEE. The CDR3 extends over 13 amino acids. The V gene end was trimmed by 0 bases and the J gene end by 13 bases; junction bases not matched to a gene: 7. The CDR3 sequence: CASSLGQGDRLYF. CDR3 bases: TGTGCCAGCAGCTTGGGACAGGGGGACAGGCTGTACTTC.

This rearrangement joins TRBV10-3 to TRBJ2-5, with D possibly TRBD1 on 6 matching bases. Deletions cut 4 bases from V and 1 base from J, with 16 bases between. Germline CDR1 is ENHRY and CDR2 is SYGVKD. The CDR3 runs 16 residues. DNA for the CDR3: TGTGCCATCAGTGCGACCGACAGGCCTGTCCAAGAGACCCAGTACTTC. Protein product: CAISATDRPVQETQYF.

This sequence joins TRBV24-1 and TRBJ1-2, with D possibly TRBD1 on 6 matching bases. V was cut by 3 bases and J by 4 bases, with 14 bases left in between. The CDR3 sequence is 15 residues long. Germline V CDR1 and CDR2: KGHDR, SFDVKD. CDR3 sequence (DNA): TGTGCCACCAGTGATGGGGGGGCGCTTCCCTATGGCTACACCTTC. It specifies CATSDGGALPYGYTF.

This clonotype has at least ten counts. The V gene is TRBV4-1, the J gene TRBJ2-5, with TRBD1 matching 7 bases. The CDR3 has 15 residues. The V gene's germline CDR1 is MGHRA and CDR2 YSYEKL. Trimming removed 4 bases from V and 6 bases from J; junction bases left unmatched: 11. The CDR3 DNA sequence: TGCGCCAGCAGCCGGCTTCTTCGACAGGGCAAGACCCAGTACTTC. It yields the protein CASSRLLRQGKTQYF.

This clonotype was observed a few times. V and J are TRBV9 and TRBJ2-5; 12 bases match TRBD1. Germline CDR1 reads SGDLS; CDR2 reads YYNGEE. With 3 bases clipped from V and 4 bases from J, the junction kept 1 base outside the gene matches. The CDR3 is 14 residues long. The CDR3 region is CASSAGQGAETQYF. CDR3 nucleotide sequence: TGTGCCAGCAGCGCGGGACAGGGGGCAGAGACCCAGTACTTC.

This clonotype was seen a handful of times. The V and J genes are TRBV5-1 and TRBJ2-3, with D possibly being TRBD1 (6 bases). The CDR3 totals 15 residues. Germline assignment: CDR1 SGHRS and CDR2 YFSETQ. Trimming pared 4 bases from V and 1 base from J, leaving 13 bases between. This CDR3 is CASSPRQVGTDTQYF. The CDR3 coding sequence is TGCGCCAGCAGCCCACGACAGGTCGGCACAGATACGCAGTATTTT.

In its sample, this clonotype was seen a few times. The V and J genes are TRBV27 and TRBJ1-2, with TRBD1 matching over 7 bases. The length of the CDR3 is 14 residues. J lost 8 bases, V lost 2 bases, and 8 bases had no gene match. Germline V CDR1 and CDR2: MNHEY, SMNVEV (reference sequence). The CDR3 bases are TGTGCCAGCAGTTTAACGTCACAGGGGAGCGGCTACACCTTC. It encodes CASSLTSQGSGYTF.

CDR3 sequence (DNA): TGTGCCAGCAGCCCGGGGGACAGCGGCAGTGTGAACACTGAAGCTTTCTTT. The encoded protein is CASSPGDSGSVNTEAFF. The V call is TRBV3-1, the J call TRBJ1-1; 7 bases align to TRBD1. Germline trimming cut 4 bases from V and 0 bases from J; bases unmatched to any gene: 11. The CDR3 spans 17 residues. Per the germline V gene, CDR1 is LGHDT and CDR2 is YNNKEL (reference sequence).

The J gene is TRBJ2-4, the V gene TRBV2; TRBD2 agrees at 7 bases. The J call may be faulty, since TRBJ2-7 better matches the DNA end. The germline CDR1 and CDR2 sequences are SNHLY and FYNNEI. The CDR3 loop spans 20 amino acids. CDR3 sequence: CASSLSRYYGRGHRDYEQYF. The CDR3 region has the DNA TGTGCCAGCAGCCTCTCGAGATACTATGGGAGGGGCCATCGTGACTACGAGCAGTACTTC.

This rearrangement joins TRBV6-6 to TRBJ1-5; weak D call: TRBD1 (6 bases). The germline V gene encodes CDR1 MNHNY and CDR2 SVGAGI (reference sequence). CDR3 length: 15 residues. V was cut by 6 bases and J by 1 base, with 13 bases left in between. The CDR3 bases are TGTGCCAGCAGCGCTCTTCAGGGGAGCAATCAGCCCCAGCATTTT. Translation gives CASSALQGSNQPQHF.

The rearrangement uses TRBV20-1 and TRBJ1-6, with D possibly matching TRBD1 (5 bases). Germline V gives CDR1 DFQATT, CDR2 SNEGSKA (reference sequence). Between the trimmed V and J ends, which lost 3 bases and 0 bases, there was a span of 6 bases. The CDR3 contains 14 residues. The CDR3: CSARGPSYNSPLHF. The CDR3 bases are TGCAGTGCTAGGGGGCCCTCCTATAATTCACCCCTCCACTTT.

This clonotype was seen ten or more times. This rearrangement joins TRBV29-1 to TRBJ2-3; no clear D. Germline V lookup: CDR1 SQVTM, CDR2 ANQGSEA. Trimming shortened V by 5 bases and J by 0 bases, and 3 bases separated the two germline ends. The CDR3 length is 11 residues. This chain's CDR3 is CSVTSTDTQYF. The CDR3 DNA reads as TGCAGCGTTACTAGCACAGATACGCAGTATTTT.

In its sample, this clonotype was seen a few times. V gene TRBV4-1 combines with J gene TRBJ1-2; D possibly corresponds to TRBD1 (5 bases). Looked up from germline, CDR1 is MGHRA and CDR2 is YSYEKL. The length of the CDR3 is 16 residues. V lost 0 bases, J lost 4 bases, and 15 bases lay in between. The CDR3 DNA reads TGCGCCAGCAGCCAAGATTTTTCAGGACACTTCTATGGCTACACCTTC. Protein sequence: CASSQDFSGHFYGYTF.

This sequence joins TRBV4-1 and TRBJ1-5, with 7 positions matching TRBD1. The CDR3 loop spans 16 amino acids. Per germline, CDR1 MGHRA and CDR2 YSYEKL. The J segment lost 4 bases and the V segment lost 0 bases, leaving 6 bases of the junction unmatched. The CDR3 is CASSQDRAGGNQPQHF. CDR3 sequence (DNA): TGCGCCAGCAGCCAAGATCGGGCAGGGGGAAATCAGCCCCAGCATTTT.

The chain has TRBV30 and TRBJ2-7; TRBD2 matches at 13 bases. CDR3 length equals 15 residues. V shed 3 bases and J 2 bases; nucleotides not matched to a gene: 4. The germline V gene has CDR1 GTSNPN and CDR2 SVGIG (reference sequence). The chain's CDR3 is CAWSPGLAGTYEQYF. Written as DNA, the CDR3 is TGTGCCTGGAGCCCGGGACTAGCGGGGACCTACGAGCAGTACTTC.

The rearrangement uses TRBV5-1 and TRBJ2-7; D uncertain. The V and J ends lost 4 bases and 5 bases respectively, with 13 bases between them. The germline gives CDR1 SGHRS, CDR2 YFSETQ. The CDR3 is 13 residues long. Here the CDR3 DNA reads TGCGCCAGCAGCCTCCTGGGGTTCGACGAGCAGTACTTC. It is translated as CASSLLGFDEQYF. The full variable domain, with the rest looked up from reference TRBV5-1 and TRBJ2-7, is KAGVTQTPRYLIKTRGQQVTLSCSPISGHRSVSWYQQTPGQGLQFLFEYFSETQRNKGNFPGRFSGRQFSNSRSEMNVSTLELGDSALYLCASSLLGFDEQYFGPGTRLTVT.

This sequence joins TRBV20-1 and TRBJ2-1; D might be TRBD2 (5 bases). The germline V gene encodes CDR1 DFQATT and CDR2 SNEGSKA (reference sequence). Trimming left V 1 base short and J 9 bases short, with 19 bases between. This CDR3 spans 15 amino acids. CDR3 nucleotides: TGCAGTGCTAGAGGCACTAGAAGGTATAATGGTGAGCAGTTCTTC. Translating gives CSARGTRRYNGEQFF.

The chain joins TRBV3-1 to TRBJ2-1, with 13 bases aligning to TRBD2. The trim removed 6 bases at V and 9 bases at J, leaving 11 bases unmatched. The CDR3 totals 16 residues. Germline V CDR1 and CDR2: LGHDT, YNNKEL (reference sequence). The CDR3 loop is CASSYRTSGSRTEQFF. CDR3 DNA: TGTGCCAGCAGTTACCGGACTAGCGGGAGTCGTACTGAGCAGTTCTTC.